The text below deals with one T cell receptor beta chain. This entry belongs to a study of response to subunit inactivated influenza vaccine. TCRdb re-derived calls from the RT-PCR reads in MiXCR, one entry per CDR3 protein. The data show about 540,000 distinct CDR3 sequences, 20% to 25% seen once. Trimming left V 3 bases short and J 7 bases short, with 12 bases between. The CDR3 extends over 14 amino acids. Germline CDR1 reads MNHNS; CDR2 reads SASEGT. These sequences were also reported in another study, on T cells expressing NK-cell markers. As that study records: With UMIs, 5'RACE template switching was used to make TCR beta cDNA. Sequencing covered eight donors, seven HCMV-seropositive and one seronegative.

The source is a man in his fifties who received an inactivated influenza vaccine. The chain employs TRBV6-1 and TRBJ1-4, with D unresolved. The sequences come from CD4+ T cells sorted from PBMCs, collected 11 to 12 days after vaccination. CDR3 in DNA: TGTGCCAGCAGTGATAGTTGGGCTGGTGAAAAACTGTTTTTT. Its protein is CASSDSWAGEKLFF.